Listed here is a single TCR beta chain. The data were taken from a study of control samples from healthy donors and cancer patients. Libraries were prepared by immunoSEQ multiplex PCR; TCRdb keeps only in-frame clonotypes and omits some of them. Here the sample spans about 98,000 clones, roughly 82% being singletons. CDR1 and CDR2 from the germline V gene are SGHRS and YFSETQ. Trimming left V 1 base short and J 8 bases short, with 9 bases between. This CDR3 is 12 amino acids long. The sequence was obtained from a man in his 60s in good health. Sequenced sample: blood. V is TRBV5-1 and J is TRBJ1-1; D is unresolved. CDR3 bases: TGCGCCAGCAGCTTGAACGTCGAGGAAGCTTTCTTT. It codes for CASSLNVEEAFF.